Listed here are 15 T cell receptor beta chains from one sample, sequenced in a study of T cell clonality in common variable immunodeficiency. The table came from immunoSEQ multiplex PCR; TCRdb's copy has only in-frame clones and leaves some out. The sample has some 64,000 clones, none seen only once. Input material: peripheral blood mononuclear cells. The receptor set was obtained from a person aged 18 to 70 in good health.

In its sample, this clone was seen many times. The missing CDR3 end, 3 residues past where the read stops, is filled in from the germline J gene. V is TRBV11-2 and J is TRBJ1-2, with 9 bases lining up with TRBD1. Germline CDR1 SGHAT, CDR2 FQNNGV. This CDR3 has 15 residues. The ends lost 1 base at V and 3 bases at J; junction bases unmatched: 3. The CDR3 here is CASSLGGQGDYGYTF. The covered CDR3 bases are TGTGCCAGCAGCTTAGGGGGACAGGGCGACTATGGC.

This clone was counted at least ten times. The sequence runs out 3 residues before the end of the CDR3; the remainder is reconstructed from the germline J gene. V is TRBV9 and J is TRBJ2-3, with a weak D call TRBD1 (6 bases). The CDR3 has 14 residues. V dropped 4 bases and J dropped 0 bases, with 9 bases sitting between them. Germline CDR1 SGDLS, CDR2 YYNGEE. CDR3 DNA, as far as it was read: TGTGCCAGCAGCAGACAGGCCAGCACAGATACG. As protein: CASSRQASTDT. The full CDR3 sequence reads CASSRQASTDTQYF.

This clone was detected many times. The CDR3 is cut off 3 residues early in the read; its end comes from the germline J gene. The genes are TRBV19 and TRBJ1-1, with D unresolved. V lost 9 bases to trimming and J lost 7 bases, with 12 bases between them. Per the germline V gene, CDR1 is LNHDA and CDR2 is SQIVND (reference sequence). This CDR3 is 11 amino acids long. The CDR3 bases that were read are TGTGCCAGCCAATTCACGGGTGAA. Protein sequence: CASQFTGE. The whole CDR3 region reads CASQFTGEAFF.

This clone showed up many times. The missing CDR3 end, 3 residues past where the read stops, is filled in from the germline J gene. The gene calls are TRBV12-3 or TRBV12-4 and TRBJ1-1; perhaps TRBD1 as D (5 bases). The CDR3 sequence is 13 residues long. Trimming took off 2 bases at V and 5 bases at J, with 9 bases between the two ends. CDR3 bases read: TGTGCCAGCAGTTTAACCAGGGTGACTGAA. It encodes CASSLTRVTE. The CDR3 reads in full as CASSLTRVTEAFF.

At least ten counts were recorded for this clone. CDR3 amino acids: CASSPRPGTGQNEQFF. Partial CDR3 DNA: TGTGCCAGCAGCCCGCGCCCCGGGACAGGGCAAAATGAG. The chain couples TRBV7-3 to TRBJ2-1; 9 bases line up with TRBD1. The CDR3 goes on 3 residues after the read ends, and that part is filled in from the germline J gene. This CDR3 has 16 amino acids. CDR1 is SGHTA and CDR2 is FQGTGA in the germline V gene. V shed 5 bases and J 7 bases; nucleotides not matched to a gene: 12.

This clone was recorded many times. The read halts 3 residues ahead of the CDR3 end, with the missing end drawn from the germline J gene. The gene calls are TRBV15 and TRBJ2-1; 11 bases align to TRBD2. Germline values: CDR1 LNHNV, CDR2 YYDKDF (reference sequence). After removal of 3 bases from V and 4 bases from J, the junction contained 2 bases not matched to a gene. This CDR3 has 15 residues. The CDR3 sequence: CATSRTSGEYNEQFF. The CDR3 DNA, read in part, is TGTGCCACCAGCAGGACTAGCGGGGAGTACAATGAG.

Ten or more counts support this clone. Read data end 3 residues before the CDR3 end; the end is taken from the germline J gene. The chain has TRBV20-1 and TRBJ2-4; TRBD1 might be the D (5 bases). The CDR3 loop spans 16 amino acids. Germline V gene data show CDR1 as DFQATT and CDR2 as SNEGSKA (reference sequence). The germline V and J ends were trimmed by 2 bases and 0 bases, with 14 bases remaining between them. The sequenced part of the CDR3 DNA is TGCAGTGCTAGATACTGGGGCCTCCTAGCCAAAAACATT. This gives the protein CSARYWGLLAKNI. In full, the CDR3 is CSARYWGLLAKNIQYF.

This clone showed up many times. Read sequence stops 3 residues before the CDR3 end, and the germline J gene provides the missing end. The chain has TRBV11-3 and TRBJ2-1, with 7 nucleotides matching TRBD2. This CDR3 spans 14 amino acids. Germline V gene sequence: CDR1 SGHNT, CDR2 YENEEA. The ends lost 6 bases at V and 6 bases at J; junction bases unmatched: 8. This CDR3 is CASSLSGGSNEQFF. The CDR3 bases that were read are TGTGCCAGCAGTTTATCCGGGGGGTCCAATGAG.

This clone was detected ten times or more. From the germline J gene comes the end of the CDR3, since the read stops 3 residues before it. V usage is TRBV18 and J usage is TRBJ2-7, with D perhaps matching TRBD1 (6 bases). CDR3 length: 13 amino acids. Germline assignment: CDR1 KGHSH and CDR2 LQKENI. V was trimmed by 6 bases and J by 3 bases, leaving 12 bases between them. CDR3 DNA, as far as it was read: TGTGCCAGCTCCCTCGGACAGAACTACGAG. Protein: CASSLGQNYE. The CDR3, in full, reads CASSLGQNYEQYF.

This clone showed up many times. The sequenced part of the CDR3 DNA is TGCAGTGCTGCCCAAGCCCTAAGCGCCTACAATGAG. Translated, it gives CSAAQALSAYNE. The whole CDR3 sequence reads CSAAQALSAYNEQFF. The chain couples TRBV20-1 to TRBJ2-1; the D is unclear. The missing CDR3 end, 3 residues past where the read stops, is filled in from the germline J gene. CDR1 is DFQATT and CDR2 is SNEGSKA in the germline V gene (reference sequence). Trimming pared 5 bases from V and 2 bases from J, leaving 16 bases between. CDR3 length equals 15 residues.

This clone was recorded at least ten times. Coverage ceases 3 residues before the CDR3 finishes, and the germline J gene fills in the end. This chain links TRBV2 with TRBJ1-5, with 7 bases matching TRBD1. CDR1 SNHLY and CDR2 FYNNEI come from the germline V gene. The CDR3 is made up of 14 amino acids. V trimming: 1 base; J trimming: 9 bases; junction bases outside the gene matches: 6. The CDR3: CASSEDRGPRPQHF. The CDR3 bases that were read are TGTGCCAGCAGTGAAGACAGGGGCCCTAGGCCC.

This clone was counted ten times or more. The read gets to within 3 residues of the CDR3 end, and the germline J gene fills in the rest. The rearrangement links TRBV5-1 to TRBJ2-5; 7 bases are shared with TRBD2. CDR1 and CDR2 from the germline V gene are SGHRS and YFSETQ. This CDR3 comprises 15 residues. Trimming took 4 bases from V and 2 from J; bases not matched to a gene: 8. The CDR3: CASSTGRTSQETQYF. The sequenced part of the CDR3 DNA is TGCGCCAGCAGCACCGGACGGACTAGTCAAGAGACC.

There are many counts of this clone. The CDR3 is cut off 3 residues early in the read; its end comes from the germline J gene. V gene TRBV27 combines with J gene TRBJ2-3; TRBD2 matches at 10 bases. CDR3 size: 19 residues. Per germline, CDR1 MNHEY and CDR2 SMNVEV (reference sequence). The ends lost 4 bases at V and 4 bases at J; junction bases unmatched: 17. The sequenced CDR3 bases are TGTGCCAGCAGTTCCCCCCCCTTACTAGCGGGACGGCCGGCAGATACG. Its translation is CASSSPPLLAGRPADT. The full CDR3 reads CASSSPPLLAGRPADTQYF.

This clone was seen many times. The DNA ends 3 residues before the CDR3 does, and the rest of the CDR3 is filled in from the germline J gene. The chain uses TRBV5-1 and TRBJ2-2; D is unclear. Germline V lookup: CDR1 SGHRS, CDR2 YFSETQ. The V end was cut by 0 bases, the J end by 4 bases, with 10 bases between. The CDR3 has 15 residues. CDR3 DNA (partial): TGCGCCAGCAGCTTGGAGGGTGGCGTCACCGGGGAG. It encodes CASSLEGGVTGE. The full CDR3 is CASSLEGGVTGELFF.

The table lists this clone with many counts. From the germline J gene comes the end of the CDR3, since the read stops 3 residues before it. V gene TRBV5-1 combines with J gene TRBJ2-3; 10 bases are a match to TRBD1. Germline trimming cut 4 bases from V and 2 bases from J; bases unmatched to any gene: 7. Germline V gene sequence: CDR1 SGHRS, CDR2 YFSETQ. CDR3 length: 16 amino acids. The CDR3 is CASSPGQGSFTDTQYF. Partial CDR3 DNA: TGCGCCAGCAGCCCGGGACAGGGGAGTTTCACAGATACG.